One and the same sample provided the 10 T cell receptor beta chains below, sequenced in a study of metastatic and nonmetastatic thyroid tumors (dated by TCRdb to 2019 to 2021). The method behind the library was PCR. The sequencer was an Illumina HiSeq 4000. TCRdb reanalyzed the raw reads on its own, using fastp at Q25 for trimming and MiXCR for clone calling, and kept in-frame beta chains. This sample is represented by tens of thousands of clones; 20% to 25% of them were singletons. The ten most abundant clones make up 39% of the sample. None of the patients had been given any treatment before thyroid surgery. The material sequenced was blood. The receptors were gathered from a female donor with papillary thyroid cancer or a benign thyroid nodule (not recorded which). Some clones in this sample may be carry-over from other donors' samples.

This clone is a singleton in its sample. Sequence at one end of the junction differs from germline and may be a read error. The J gene is TRBJ2-6, the V gene TRBV2; D remains ambiguous. This CDR3 is built from 19 residues. Looked up from germline, CDR1 is SNHLY and CDR2 is FYNNEI. The CDR3 protein is CASSKTWSEVNSVANVLTF. CDR3 nucleotides: TGTGCCAGCAGTAAAACCTGGTCAGAAGTTAACTCTGTGGCCAACGTCCTGACTTTC.

This clone has just a few counts. V is TRBV6-1 and J is TRBJ1-2; D ambiguous. The germline V gene has CDR1 MNHNS and CDR2 SASEGT. V lost 6 bases and J lost 3, with 14 bases in between. The CDR3 loop spans 14 amino acids. CDR3 in DNA: TGTGCCAGCAGCCGTACCTGGGCAGACTATGGCTACACCTTC. As protein: CASSRTWADYGYTF.

This clone occurred many times. The chain has TRBV19 and TRBJ2-1; 10 bases align to TRBD1. CDR1 and CDR2 (germline): LNHDA, SQIVND (reference sequence). The CDR3 has 18 amino acids. Trimming cost V 6 bases and J 4 bases; bases outside gene matches: 15. This chain's CDR3 is CASSLTRDRGRVYNEQFF. The CDR3 nucleotides read TGTGCCAGTAGCCTAACCCGGGACAGGGGTAGGGTATACAATGAGCAGTTCTTC.

This clone is judged medium-sized. The J gene is TRBJ1-4, the V gene TRBV6-6; D may be TRBD1 (5 bases). Germline V gives CDR1 MNHNY, CDR2 SVGAGI (reference sequence). The CDR3 is 15 amino acids. Trimming cost V 2 bases and J 7 bases, with 14 bases left between them. The CDR3 DNA is TGTGCCAGCAGTTACGGACGGACACGGAGTGAAAAACTGTTTTTT. The encoded protein is CASSYGRTRSEKLFF.

This clone was detected ten times or more. J is TRBJ2-7 and V is TRBV29-1, with 12 bases identical to TRBD2. V shed 6 bases, J shed 0 bases, and the junction held 6 bases outside the gene matches. From germline, CDR1 is SQVTM and CDR2 ANQGSEA. CDR3 length: 15 amino acids. CDR3 sequence reads: CSVAGLAGSSYEQYF. The CDR3 bases are TGCAGCGTCGCCGGACTAGCGGGAAGCTCCTACGAGCAGTACTTC.

This clone was recorded a few times. The chain links TRBV6-5 to TRBJ2-6, with 9 nucleotides matching TRBD2. The CDR3 runs 18 residues. Trimming removed 1 base from V and 6 bases from J; junction bases left unmatched: 10. Germline V CDR1 and CDR2: MNHEY, SVGAGI. The CDR3 loop is CASSYFAGGAAVANVLTF. The CDR3 DNA is TGTGCCAGCAGTTACTTCGCGGGGGGGGCCGCTGTGGCCAACGTCCTGACTTTC.

This clone has at least ten counts. The gene calls are TRBV10-2 and TRBJ1-5, with a tentative D call TRBD1 (5 bases). V was clipped by 0 bases and J by 2 bases, with 8 bases between them. The CDR3 runs to 15 residues. Germline-derived CDR1 and CDR2 are WSHSY and SAAADI. CDR3 protein: CASSESTRGNQPQHF. In nucleotides, the CDR3 is TGCGCCAGCAGTGAGTCAACCAGGGGCAATCAGCCCCAGCATTTT.

This clone was seen many times. This chain links TRBV2 with TRBJ1-1; possibly TRBD1 for D (6 bases). Germline V gives CDR1 SNHLY, CDR2 FYNNEI. This CDR3 is 12 amino acids long. The V end was cut by 9 bases, the J end by 5 bases, with 13 bases between. The CDR3 protein is CARRRGWTEAFF. CDR3 sequence (DNA): TGTGCCAGGAGGAGGGGGTGGACTGAAGCTTTCTTT.

By proportion, this clone is medium-sized. The chain carries TRBV24-1 and TRBJ2-1, with 11 nucleotides matching TRBD2. From germline, CDR1 is KGHDR and CDR2 SFDVKD. CDR3 length: 15 residues. J lost 8 bases, V lost 4 bases, and 6 bases had no gene match. In DNA form, the CDR3 reads TGTGCCACCAGTGACCCGGGACTAGCGGAGGATGAGCAGTTCTTC. Translating it yields CATSDPGLAEDEQFF.

V gene TRBV2 combines with J gene TRBJ2-2; D is ambiguous. The CDR3 contains 11 residues. V lost 6 bases and J lost 5, with 4 bases in between. Germline-derived CDR1 and CDR2 are SNHLY and FYNNEI. CDR3 bases: TGTGCCAGCAGAGATACCGGGGAGCTGTTTTTT. Protein: CASRDTGELFF. The full variable domain, completed using reference TRBV2 and TRBJ2-2, is EPEVTQTPSHQVTQMGQEVILRCVPISNHLYFYWYRQILGQKVEFLVSFYNNEISEKSEIFDDQFSVERPDGSNFTLKIRSTKLEDSAMYFCASRDTGELFFGEGSRLTVL.